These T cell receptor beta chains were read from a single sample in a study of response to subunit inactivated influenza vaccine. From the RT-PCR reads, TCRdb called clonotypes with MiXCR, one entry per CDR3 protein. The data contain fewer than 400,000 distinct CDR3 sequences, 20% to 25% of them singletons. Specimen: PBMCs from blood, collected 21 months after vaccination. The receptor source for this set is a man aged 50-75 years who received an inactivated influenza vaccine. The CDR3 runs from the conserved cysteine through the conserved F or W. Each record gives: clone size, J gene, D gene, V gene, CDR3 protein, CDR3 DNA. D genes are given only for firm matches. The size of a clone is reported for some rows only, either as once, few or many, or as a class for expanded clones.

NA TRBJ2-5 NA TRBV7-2 CASSLAGDQETKYF TGTGCCAGCAGCTTAGCGGGGGACCAAGAGACCAAGTACTTC
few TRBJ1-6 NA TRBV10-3 CATQTASNPLHF TGTGCCACACAGACAGCCTCTAATCCCCTCCACTTT
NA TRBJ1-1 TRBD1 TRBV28 CARLVPLGQGGENTEAFF TGTGCCAGGCTTGTTCCTCTCGGACAGGGGGGCGAGAACACTGAAGCTTTCTTT
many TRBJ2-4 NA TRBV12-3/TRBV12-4 CASRLGGSGNIQYF TGTGCCAGCAGACTCGGTGGGTCTGGAAACATTCAGTACTTC
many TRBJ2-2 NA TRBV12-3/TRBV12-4 CASIPFGGHGGELFF TGTGCCAGCATCCCCTTCGGGGGGCACGGCGGGGAGCTGTTTTTT
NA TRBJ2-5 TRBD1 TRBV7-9 CASSKTGKFETQYF TGTGCCAGCAGTAAGACAGGGAAGTTCGAGACCCAGTACTTC
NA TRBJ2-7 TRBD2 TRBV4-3 CASSQEVYAGVSYEQYF TGCGCCAGCAGCCAAGAAGTTTATGCGGGAGTGTCCTACGAGCAGTACTTC
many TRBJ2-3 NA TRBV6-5 CASSYSSTDTQYF TGTGCCAGCAGTTACTCGAGCACAGATACGCAGTATTTT
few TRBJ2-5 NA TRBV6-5 CASSYSIQNRDRETQYF TGTGCCAGCAGTTACTCGATCCAAAACAGGGATCGGGAGACCCAGTACTTC
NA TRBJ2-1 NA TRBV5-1 CASSLGSDEQFF TGCGCCAGCAGCTTGGGATCGGATGAGCAGTTCTTC
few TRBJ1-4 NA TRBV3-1 CASSQGFGAGEKLFF TGTGCCAGCAGCCAAGGTTTTGGAGCAGGCGAAAAACTGTTTTTT
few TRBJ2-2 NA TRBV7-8 CASTPGLFSITGELFF TGTGCCAGCACCCCCGGACTATTTTCGATCACCGGGGAGCTGTTTTTT
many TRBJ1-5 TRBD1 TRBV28 CASSASGGLGSLGDQPQHF TGTGCCAGCAGTGCCTCAGGGGGCCTGGGCTCCTTGGGAGATCAGCCCCAGCATTTT
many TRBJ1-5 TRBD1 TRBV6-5 CASSYSGQGGQPQHF TGTGCCAGCAGTTACTCCGGACAGGGGGGTCAGCCCCAGCATTTT
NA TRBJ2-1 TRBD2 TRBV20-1 CSARDPGGVNEQFF TGCAGTGCTAGAGATCCGGGGGGAGTAAATGAGCAGTTCTTC
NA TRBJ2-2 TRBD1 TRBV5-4 CASSTYRGAGELFF TGTGCCAGCAGCACCTACAGGGGAGCGGGGGAGCTGTTTTTT
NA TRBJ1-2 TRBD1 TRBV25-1 CASSDPGQGIFYGYTF TGTGCCAGCAGTGACCCGGGACAGGGGATTTTCTATGGCTACACCTTC
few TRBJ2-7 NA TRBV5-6 CASSLGGGFKQYF TGTGCCAGCAGCTTGGGAGGGGGGTTCAAGCAGTACTTC
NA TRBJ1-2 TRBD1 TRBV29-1 CSAGVARRTGGDTF TGCAGCGCCGGCGTAGCTCGGAGGACAGGGGGGGACACCTTC
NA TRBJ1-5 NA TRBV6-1 CASVGDNSRPQHF TGTGCCAGCGTAGGGGACAACTCAAGGCCCCAGCATTTT
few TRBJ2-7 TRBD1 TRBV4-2 CASSHRDRDYEQYF TGTGCCAGCAGCCACCGGGACAGAGACTACGAGCAGTACTTC
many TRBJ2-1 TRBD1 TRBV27 CASSFVDRVTMFF TGTGCCAGCAGTTTCGTCGACAGGGTGACTATGTTCTTC
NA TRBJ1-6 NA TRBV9 CASSVGQGGLALHF TGTGCCAGCAGCGTAGGGCAAGGCGGGCTGGCCCTCCACTTT
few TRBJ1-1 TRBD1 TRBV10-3 CAIRAGQGSENTEAFF TGTGCCATCAGGGCGGGACAGGGAAGTGAGAACACTGAAGCTTTCTTT
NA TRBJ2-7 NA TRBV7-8 CASSLRAVSGRATHEQYF TGTGCCAGCAGCTTAAGGGCAGTTAGTGGTAGAGCAACCCACGAGCAGTACTTC
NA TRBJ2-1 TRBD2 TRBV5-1 CASSVWGLAGENNEQFF TGCGCCAGCAGTGTCTGGGGACTAGCGGGAGAAAATAATGAGCAGTTCTTC
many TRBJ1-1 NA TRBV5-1 CASSLASLNTEAFF TGCGCCAGCAGCTTGGCCAGCTTGAACACTGAAGCTTTCTTT
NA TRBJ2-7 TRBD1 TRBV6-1 CASTGGQGPYHEQYF TGTGCCAGCACCGGGGGACAGGGGCCGTACCACGAGCAGTACTTC
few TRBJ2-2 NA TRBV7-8 CASSLNPRDNTGELFF TGTGCCAGCAGCTTAAACCCGCGGGATAACACCGGGGAGCTGTTTTTT